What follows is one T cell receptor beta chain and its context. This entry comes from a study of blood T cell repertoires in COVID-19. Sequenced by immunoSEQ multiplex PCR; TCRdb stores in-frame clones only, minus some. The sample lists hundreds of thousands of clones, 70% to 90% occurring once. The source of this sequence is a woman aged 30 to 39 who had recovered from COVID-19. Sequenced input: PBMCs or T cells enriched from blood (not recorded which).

The CDR3 loop is CASSQGPGGWGYTF. The CDR3 DNA sequence: TGTGCCAGCAGCCAAGGCCCAGGGGGTTGGGGCTACACCTTC. The rearrangement links TRBV14 to TRBJ1-2, with 7 bases aligning to TRBD1. The CDR3 runs to 14 residues. V was clipped by 1 base and J by 8 bases; unmatched bases: 7. Germline CDR1 reads SGHDN; CDR2 reads FVKESK.